Below are 22 T cell receptor beta chains sequenced from a single sample in a study of PD-1 blockade in mismatch repair-deficient tumors. Assay: immunoSEQ multiplex PCR; the TCRdb copy retains only in-frame clones and omits some. There are 130,000 or so clones in the sample; about 88% occur only once, and roughly 14% lies in the top ten. The specimen was peripheral blood, collected 44 weeks after starting pembrolizumab. Receptors were obtained from an adult with mismatch repair-deficient cancer.

The chain is built from TRBV27 and TRBJ1-5; 9 bases agree with TRBD1. Germline V gives CDR1 MNHEY, CDR2 SMNVEV (reference sequence). The V and J ends lost 5 bases and 1 base, in that order; junction bases with no gene match: 3. This CDR3 contains 15 residues. The DNA of the CDR3 is TGTGCCAGCAGTCCTGGACAGGGGAGCAATCAGCCCCAGCATTTT. Translated: CASSPGQGSNQPQHF.

The J gene is TRBJ1-5, the V gene TRBV18; TRBD1 aligns across 8 bases. Germline values: CDR1 KGHSH, CDR2 LQKENI. After removal of 3 bases from V and 11 bases from J, the junction contained 12 bases not matched to a gene. This CDR3 region has 15 residues. CDR3 protein: CASSPETGDELSQHF. The CDR3 DNA follows: TGTGCCAGCTCACCCGAGACAGGGGACGAACTGTCCCAGCATTTT.

The J gene is TRBJ2-7, the V gene TRBV4-3; 7 nucleotides agree with TRBD2. The V segment lost 1 base and the J segment 0 bases; nucleotides outside the gene matches: 6. This CDR3 is built from 16 residues. The germline CDR1 and CDR2 sequences are LGHNA and YSLEER. CDR3 nucleotides: TGCGCCAGCAGCCAAGGCGTAGGGACTAACTCCTACGAGCAGTACTTC. This sequence encodes CASSQGVGTNSYEQYF.

This sequence joins TRBV27 and TRBJ2-7, with D uncertain. V lost 4 bases to trimming and J lost 5 bases, with 12 bases between them. This CDR3 is built from 13 residues. From germline, CDR1 is MNHEY and CDR2 SMNVEV (reference sequence). CDR3 sequence (DNA): TGTGCCAGCAGTTCCTTCGGGTGGAACGAGCAGTACTTC. It translates to CASSSFGWNEQYF.

The chain couples TRBV5-1 to TRBJ2-7, with D unclear. Per the germline V gene, CDR1 is SGHRS and CDR2 is YFSETQ. The CDR3 covers 12 residues. V shed 1 base and J shed 5 bases, with 7 bases lying between them. CDR3 sequence reads: CASSLRPDEQYF. The CDR3 DNA follows: TGCGCCAGCAGCTTGCGGCCGGACGAGCAGTACTTC.

J is TRBJ2-1 and V is TRBV6-1; the match to TRBD1 covers 7 bases. CDR3 size: 15 residues. Germline-derived CDR1 and CDR2 are MNHNS and SASEGT. With 9 bases clipped from V and 1 base from J, the junction kept 9 bases outside the gene matches. CDR3: CASETGTVSYNEQFF. The CDR3 DNA follows: TGTGCCAGTGAAACCGGGACAGTGTCCTACAATGAGCAGTTCTTC.

This clone was counted a few times. DNA for the CDR3: TGTGCCAGCAGTTTAATGACTCGGCAGCAATACAATGAGCAGTTCTTC. Translated: CASSLMTRQQYNEQFF. The chain recombines TRBV28 with TRBJ2-1; D not certain. The CDR3 length is 16 residues. Per germline, CDR1 MDHEN and CDR2 SYDVKM. Trimming took 2 bases from V and 4 from J, leaving 15 bases between them.

The gene calls are TRBV7-9 and TRBJ1-1; D is ambiguous. The CDR3 is 14 residues long. Germline CDR1 and CDR2: SEHNR and FQNEAQ (reference sequence). V dropped 3 bases and J dropped 1 base, with 9 bases sitting between them. The CDR3 sequence: CASSFIQQNTEAFF. CDR3 bases: TGTGCCAGCAGCTTTATCCAGCAGAACACTGAAGCTTTCTTT.

The chain recombines TRBV28 with TRBJ2-3, with TRBD1 identical over 9 bases. Germline trimming cut 6 bases from V and 1 base from J; bases unmatched to any gene: 2. This CDR3 has 14 residues. Germline V gives CDR1 MDHEN, CDR2 SYDVKM. The CDR3 region is CASRRQGGTDTQYF. CDR3 bases: TGTGCCAGCAGGAGACAGGGGGGCACAGATACGCAGTATTTT.

The chain carries TRBV11-3 and TRBJ2-5, with 7 bases lining up with TRBD2. This CDR3 is 14 amino acids long. In germline, CDR1 is SGHNT, CDR2 YENEEA. Unmatched junction bases numbered 4, after V lost 4 bases and J lost 2 bases. DNA for the CDR3: TGTGCCAGCAGCTCACCGGGGGGACAAGAGACCCAGTACTTC. The encoded protein is CASSSPGGQETQYF.

This chain joins TRBV7-8 and TRBJ2-7; tentative D call: TRBD2 (5 bases). This CDR3 has 15 residues. CDR1 is SGHVS and CDR2 is FQNEAQ in the germline V gene. The V end was cut by 5 bases, the J end by 4 bases, with 18 bases between. The CDR3 sequence is CASSPRVGLIYEQYF. The CDR3 DNA follows: TGTGCCAGCAGCCCCCGGGTTGGACTCATTTACGAGCAGTACTTC. Full variable domain (rest looked up from reference TRBV7-8 and TRBJ2-7): GAGVSQSPRYKVAKRGQDVALRCDPISGHVSLFWYQQALGQGPEFLTYFQNEAQLDKSGLPSDRFFAERPEGSVSTLKIQRTQQEDSAVYLCASSPRVGLIYEQYFGPGTRLTVT.

The chain employs TRBV13 and TRBJ2-5; 12 bases are shared with TRBD1. This CDR3 is built from 16 residues. The germline V gene encodes CDR1 PRHDT and CDR2 FYEKMQ (reference sequence). J gave up 5 bases and V 5 bases, and 9 bases lay outside the gene matches. CDR3: CASSHGDRGLSETQYF. CDR3 nucleotide sequence: TGTGCCAGCAGCCACGGGGACAGGGGGCTTTCGGAGACCCAGTACTTC.

The chain carries TRBV4-1 and TRBJ2-7, with 11 positions matching TRBD2. Per the germline V gene, CDR1 is MGHRA and CDR2 is YSYEKL. J lost 2 bases, V lost 6 bases, and 3 bases had no gene match. The CDR3 has 14 amino acids. This CDR3 reads CASSQTSGTYEQYF. In DNA form, the CDR3 reads TGCGCCAGCAGTCAGACTAGCGGGACCTACGAGCAGTACTTC.

In its sample, this clone was seen a few times. CDR3 region: CASSFTSAGEQYF. CDR3 DNA sequence: TGTGCCAGCAGTTTTACTAGCGCGGGCGAGCAGTACTTC. The gene calls are TRBV27 and TRBJ2-7, with 7 bases aligning to TRBD2. CDR3 size: 13 residues. Per germline, CDR1 MNHEY and CDR2 SMNVEV (reference sequence). V lost 3 bases to trimming and J lost 6 bases; unmatched junction nucleotides: 5.

V is TRBV7-6 and J is TRBJ2-3; D remains unclear. The V end lost 5 bases, the J end lost 4 bases, and 16 bases lay between the germline ends. Germline loops: CDR1 SGHVS, CDR2 FNYEAQ. There are 15 residues in the CDR3. CDR3 amino acids: CASSPTDSNADTQYF. DNA for the CDR3: TGTGCCAGCAGCCCTACGGATAGCAATGCAGATACGCAGTATTTT.

The chain joins TRBV5-5 to TRBJ2-7; the D is unclear. With 2 bases removed from V and 0 bases from J, the gap between germline ends came to 6 bases. CDR1 is SGHKS and CDR2 is YYEKEE in the germline V gene (reference sequence). The CDR3 consists of 13 residues. The DNA of the CDR3 is TGTGCCAGCAGCTTTGCTAGCTCCTACGAGCAGTACTTC. Protein sequence: CASSFASSYEQYF.

V is TRBV28 and J is TRBJ1-2, with D maybe TRBD1 (6 bases). This CDR3 spans 13 amino acids. Germline CDR1 and CDR2: MDHEN and SYDVKM. The V end was cut by 6 bases, the J end by 5 bases, with 13 bases between. For the CDR3, the DNA is TGTGCCAGCAGAGATGGACAGCTTTATGGCTACACCTTC. Translated, it gives CASRDGQLYGYTF.

The J gene is TRBJ1-2, the V gene TRBV30; no definite D call. Per germline, CDR1 GTSNPN and CDR2 SVGIG (reference sequence). The CDR3 loop spans 13 amino acids. Trimming removed 3 bases from V and 3 bases from J, with 11 bases in between. CDR3 coding DNA: TGTGCCTGGAGCGACGGACGCGACTATGGCTACACCTTC. It yields the protein CAWSDGRDYGYTF.

This sequence joins TRBV6-6 and TRBJ2-1, with 7 bases aligning to TRBD1. This CDR3 region has 15 residues. In germline, CDR1 is MNHNY, CDR2 SVGAGI (reference sequence). V gave up 5 bases and J gave up 5 bases; unmatched junction bases: 9. The CDR3 reads CASSRQGLLDNEQFF. CDR3 bases: TGTGCCAGCAGTAGACAGGGATTATTAGACAATGAGCAGTTCTTC.

The chain has TRBV2 and TRBJ2-3; D not certain. V lost 3 bases to trimming and J lost 1 base, with 5 bases between them. Germline V lookup: CDR1 SNHLY, CDR2 FYNNEI. The CDR3 contains 13 residues. CDR3 nucleotides: TGTGCCAGCAGTGAGCCCGGCACAGATACGCAGTATTTT. This encodes CASSEPGTDTQYF.

The chain combines TRBV27 with TRBJ2-7; D remains ambiguous. The ends were cut back, 9 bases at V and 4 bases at J, with 16 bases in the middle. The V gene's germline CDR1 is MNHEY and CDR2 SMNVEV (reference sequence). This CDR3 is built from 13 residues. The CDR3: CARTPTGFYEQYF. CDR3 sequence (DNA): TGTGCCAGGACTCCTACCGGGTTTTACGAGCAGTACTTC.

The chain joins TRBV4-1 to TRBJ1-5; the D is unclear. There are 14 residues in the CDR3. Germline V gene data show CDR1 as MGHRA and CDR2 as YSYEKL. Trimming stripped 0 bases from V and 4 bases from J, with 7 bases between. CDR3 sequence: CASSQDRANQPQHF. The CDR3 DNA follows: TGCGCCAGCAGCCAAGATCGGGCGAATCAGCCCCAGCATTTT.